These 6 T cell receptor beta chains were sequenced from one sample in a study of cytomegalovirus exposure and HLA in healthy donors. The assay was immunoSEQ multiplex PCR, and TCRdb's table has in-frame clones only and misses some. There are some 150,000 clones in the sample; 89% occur only once, and around 9% lies in the top ten. The source material was PBMCs. These receptors came from a woman aged 18-35 years in good health and CMV-seropositive.

The CDR3 spells CASDPLGQNTEAFF. In nucleotides, the CDR3 is TGCGCCAGCGACCCCCTGGGGCAGAACACTGAAGCTTTCTTT. This rearrangement joins TRBV5-1 to TRBJ1-1; D possibly corresponds to TRBD1 (5 bases). The germline gives CDR1 SGHRS, CDR2 YFSETQ. The CDR3 contains 14 residues. The V and J ends lost 7 bases and 1 base respectively, with 14 bases between them.

The chain couples TRBV11-2 to TRBJ2-7, with 8 bases identical to TRBD1. Per the germline V gene, CDR1 is SGHAT and CDR2 is FQNNGV. The CDR3 loop spans 17 amino acids. Trimming cost V 3 bases and J 2 bases; bases outside gene matches: 12. The CDR3 coding sequence is TGTGCCAGCAGCTTCGGCAGGACAGGGATAGTCACCTACGAGCAGTACTTC. It yields the protein CASSFGRTGIVTYEQYF.

The chain combines TRBV2 with TRBJ2-5; 12 bases match TRBD1. V dropped 5 bases and J dropped 5; count of bases not matched to a gene: 18. This CDR3 is 19 amino acids long. Per germline, CDR1 SNHLY and CDR2 FYNNEI. The CDR3 spells CASSTPGTGGAIMEETQYF. For the CDR3, the DNA is TGTGCCAGCAGTACTCCTGGGACAGGGGGCGCCATCATGGAGGAGACCCAGTACTTC.

The chain has TRBV19 and TRBJ2-1; D is perhaps TRBD1 (6 bases). The CDR3 is 13 residues long. Germline CDR1 reads LNHDA; CDR2 reads SQIVND (reference sequence). The V and J ends lost 9 bases and 4 bases respectively, with 13 bases between them. The CDR3 here is CASGTFLYNEQFF. The CDR3 coding sequence is TGTGCCAGCGGGACATTCCTATACAATGAGCAGTTCTTC.

In its sample, this clone was seen once. The J gene is TRBJ1-1, the V gene TRBV6-5; a possible D gene is TRBD1 (5 bases). Germline CDR1 reads MNHEY; CDR2 reads SVGAGI. The CDR3 extends over 13 amino acids. V shed 6 bases and J shed 5 bases, with 13 bases lying between them. CDR3 bases: TGTGCCAGCAGGCGGGACCTAGGGACTGAAGCTTTCTTT. This encodes CASRRDLGTEAFF.

J is TRBJ1-3 and V is TRBV19, with D uncertain. This CDR3 has 14 residues. Germline assignment: CDR1 LNHDA and CDR2 SQIVND (reference sequence). V was clipped by 7 bases and J by 4 bases, with 14 bases between them. CDR3 DNA: TGTGCCAGTAATTTCGGGGTTGCGGGAAACACCATATATTTT. Protein product: CASNFGVAGNTIYF.